This T cell receptor (beta chain) was sequenced in a study of beta chain features in type 1 diabetes. This CDR3 region has 15 residues. Germline CDR1 SGHRS, CDR2 YFSETQ. V gave up 3 bases and J gave up 5 bases; unmatched junction bases: 5. Only a few counts were recorded for this clone. Its antigen remains unidentified. Expressed TCRB transcripts were sequenced after all isolated RNA was converted to cDNA. Libraries were prepared by immunoSEQ multiplex PCR; TCRdb keeps only in-frame clonotypes and omits some of them. The sample consists of 600,000 to 700,000 clones, 9.5% to 15% of them appearing once. Study-level findings and limits: Researchers caution that PCR might favor shorter templates, equally among patients and controls. Researchers reported that naive, central memory and Treg TCRB repertoires appeared more similar in patients than in healthy donors. Patients with Type 1 diabetes showed moderately but significantly shorter TCRB CDR3s in all four CD4+ subsets.

The chain has TRBV5-1 and TRBJ2-3; 11 bases match TRBD1. The clonotype originates from a young man with type 1 diabetes. Sequenced: naive CD4+ T cells from blood. The CDR3 bases are TGCGCCAGCAGCTCGGACAGGGGGCTCGGAGATACGCAGTATTTT. Its protein is CASSSDRGLGDTQYF.